This T cell receptor (beta chain) was identified during a study of T-cell reconstitution after alpha-beta-depleted transplantation in children. Molecular barcoding with unique molecular identifiers was used for the TCRbeta library. Each CDR3 protein gets one entry after TCRdb re-called the PCR reads with MiXCR. The data show hundreds of thousands of distinct CDR3 sequences, roughly 10% seen once. In its sample, this clonotype was seen many times. V lost 3 bases and J lost 5; bases outside the gene matches: 6. The CDR3 has 15 amino acids. Sequenced here: PBMCs from the stem cell graft donor, sampled from the stem cell graft. This clonotype was obtained from a human donor who donated a stem cell graft to a child with acute myeloid leukemia. V and J are TRBV12-3 or TRBV12-4 and TRBJ2-5, with 10 positions matching TRBD2. CDR3 bases: TGTGCCAGCAGTTTTCCAGCGGGAGGGTTCGAGACCCAGTACTTC. This translates into CASSFPAGGFETQYF.